Sequencing of this TCR beta chain was carried out in a study of blood T cells in healthy people across ages. Regarding the study as a whole: There was no known CMV status for donors, so expanded clonotype changes were possibly confounded.

This clonotype has a handful of counts. What it recognizes is unknown. The second PCR ran roughly 6 to 11 cycles with a sample-barcoded 5' primer and J-beta primers. MiXCR was run by TCRdb on the 5' RACE reads, yielding one entry per CDR3 protein. The repertoire has more than 1,400,000 distinct CDR3 sequences, around two fifths of them found once; the top ten carry 7.9%. Germline CDR1 reads DFQATT; CDR2 reads SNEGSKA (reference sequence). CDR3 length: 14 residues. Trimming took off 3 bases at V and 1 base at J, with 9 bases between the two ends. Donor samples were obtained from healthy Caucasian individuals from Russia, aged 6 to 90. Donors each provided ten milliliters of peripheral blood.

The chain has TRBV20-1 and TRBJ2-2, with a weak D call TRBD2 (6 bases). The specimen sequenced was blood. This clonotype originated in a woman aged 18-29 years in good health. The CDR3 DNA sequence: TGCAGTGCTAGGCGGCGGGGGAACACCGGGGAGCTGTTTTTT. It codes for CSARRRGNTGELFF.